The 18 T cell receptor beta chains listed next were all sequenced from one sample in a study of PD-L1 blockade in urothelial cancer. Time point given: peripheral blood 6 weeks after treatment start. The assay was immunoSEQ multiplex PCR, and TCRdb's table has in-frame clones only and misses some. Of 46,000 or so clones detected, roughly 86% appear once; the ten largest clones hold 10%. The sequencing used PBMCs, collected around atezolizumab (anti-PD-L1) treatment. These receptors were collected from a man in his 60s with urothelial cancer.

V is TRBV4-2 and J is TRBJ2-1; the match to TRBD2 covers 9 bases. The CDR3 is 16 amino acids. Germline CDR1 and CDR2: LGHNA and YNFKEQ. With V trimmed by 5 bases and J by 8 bases, 13 bases remained unmatched. CDR3 sequence reads: CASSVRGGANLYEQFF. The CDR3, as DNA: TGTGCCAGCAGCGTACGCGGGGGGGCCAATTTGTATGAGCAGTTCTTC.

This CDR3 is CASSSGTANQPQHF. The CDR3 nucleotides read TGTGCCAGCAGCTCAGGGACAGCGAATCAGCCCCAGCATTTT. This chain uses TRBV7-9 with TRBJ1-5; TRBD1 aligns across 7 bases. Looked up from germline, CDR1 is SEHNR and CDR2 is FQNEAQ (reference sequence). This CDR3 has 14 residues. V lost 4 bases to trimming and J lost 4 bases; unmatched junction nucleotides: 4. The full variable domain, in which reference TRBV7-9 and TRBJ1-5 provide the parts outside the CDR3, is DTGVSQNPRHKITKRGQNVTFRCDPISEHNRLYWYRQTLGQGPEFLTYFQNEAQLEKSRLLSDRFSAERPKGSFSTLEIQRTEQGDSAMYLCASSSGTANQPQHFGDGTRLSIL.

The J gene is TRBJ1-1, the V gene TRBV2, with no clear D. V was shortened by 7 bases and J by 0 bases, with 9 bases between the two germline ends. Germline values: CDR1 SNHLY, CDR2 FYNNEI. The CDR3 has 13 residues. The CDR3 here is CASNLRLNTEAFF. CDR3 bases: TGTGCCAGCAATTTGAGGTTGAACACTGAAGCTTTCTTT.

V and J are TRBV19 and TRBJ1-1; D not certain. V dropped 3 bases and J dropped 8 bases, with 13 bases sitting between them. The V gene's germline CDR1 is LNHDA and CDR2 SQIVND (reference sequence). This CDR3 spans 13 amino acids. The CDR3 loop reads CASSMRFRGEAFF. CDR3 nucleotide sequence: TGTGCCAGTAGTATGAGGTTCCGCGGAGAAGCTTTCTTT.

The chain is built from TRBV29-1 and TRBJ1-1; D might be TRBD1 (5 bases). The CDR3 covers 13 residues. Germline CDR1 reads SQVTM; CDR2 reads ANQGSEA. V was shortened by 7 bases and J by 1 base, with 13 bases between the two germline ends. CDR3 sequence reads: CSAPGRGNTEAFF. The CDR3 DNA is TGCAGCGCCCCGGGGCGGGGGAACACTGAAGCTTTCTTT.

V and J are TRBV28 and TRBJ2-7; D possibly corresponds to TRBD2 (6 bases). V lost 8 bases and J 0 bases, leaving 14 bases between the germline ends. Germline loops: CDR1 MDHEN, CDR2 SYDVKM. The CDR3 runs 14 residues. The CDR3 is CASCGEASSYEQYF. The CDR3 DNA follows: TGTGCCAGCTGTGGGGAGGCTAGCTCCTACGAGCAGTACTTC.

The chain joins TRBV15 to TRBJ1-6; 11 positions match TRBD1. CDR3 size: 16 residues. Germline V gives CDR1 LNHNV, CDR2 YYDKDF (reference sequence). The junction had 6 bases not matched to a gene; V was cut back by 4 bases and J by 7 bases. CDR3 protein: CATSTGQGARNSPLHF. CDR3 coding DNA: TGTGCCACCAGCACAGGACAGGGGGCGAGGAATTCACCCCTCCACTTT.

This clone was detected only once. The CDR3 nucleotides read TGCGCCAGCAGCACACAGACAGCCTCCTACGAGCAGTACTTC. Its protein is CASSTQTASYEQYF. The chain joins TRBV5-1 to TRBJ2-7; the D gene is possibly TRBD1 (5 bases). The CDR3 has 14 amino acids. Per the germline V gene, CDR1 is SGHRS and CDR2 is YFSETQ. V was shortened by 4 bases and J by 0 bases, with 11 bases between the two germline ends.

The genes are TRBV5-4 and TRBJ2-5; 7 bases are shared with TRBD1. Germline V CDR1 and CDR2: SGHNT, YYREEE (reference sequence). This CDR3 comprises 14 residues. V lost 3 bases, J lost 3 bases, and 5 bases stayed unmatched. DNA of the CDR3: TGTGCCAGCAGCTCCGGGACAGCAAAAGAGACCCAGTACTTC. This gives the protein CASSSGTAKETQYF.

The chain couples TRBV5-1 to TRBJ2-1; 10 positions match TRBD2. V dropped 0 bases and J dropped 3; count of bases not matched to a gene: 3. CDR1 and CDR2 (germline): SGHRS, YFSETQ. CDR3 size: 16 residues. The CDR3 loop is CASSLVASGGYNEQFF. CDR3 in DNA: TGCGCCAGCAGCTTGGTAGCTAGCGGGGGCTACAATGAGCAGTTCTTC.

The chain joins TRBV19 to TRBJ2-5, with D unresolved. CDR3 length: 11 residues. The V end lost 0 bases, the J end lost 7 bases, and 3 bases lay between the germline ends. The germline gives CDR1 LNHDA, CDR2 SQIVND (reference sequence). CDR3 loop: CASSIEATQYF. CDR3 in DNA: TGTGCCAGTAGTATAGAAGCGACCCAGTACTTC.

The chain uses TRBV6-1 and TRBJ2-5; 7 bases are shared with TRBD1. Germline CDR1 is MNHNS and CDR2 is SASEGT. Losses at the gene ends were 6 bases for V and 3 bases for J; bases not matched to a gene: 7. CDR3 length equals 14 residues. This CDR3 is CASSDPDREETQYF. CDR3 sequence (DNA): TGTGCCAGCAGCGATCCCGACAGGGAAGAGACCCAGTACTTC.

The V and J genes are TRBV12-5 and TRBJ1-5, with D possibly matching TRBD1 (6 bases). Germline CDR1 reads LGHNT; CDR2 reads FRNRAP. This CDR3 has 17 residues. The V end lost 4 bases, the J end lost 3 bases, and 19 bases lay between the germline ends. CDR3 sequence: CASGSVRGGSLNQPQHF. The DNA of the CDR3 is TGTGCTAGTGGTTCCGTGAGGGGGGGCTCTCTCAATCAGCCCCAGCATTTT.

This chain uses TRBV5-1 with TRBJ1-1, with a weak D call TRBD1 (5 bases). The V end was cut by 6 bases, the J end by 3 bases, with 12 bases between. This CDR3 contains 13 residues. The V gene's germline CDR1 is SGHRS and CDR2 YFSETQ. CDR3 region: CASTQGEDTEAFF. CDR3 in DNA: TGCGCCAGCACCCAAGGGGAGGACACTGAAGCTTTCTTT. Full variable domain (rest looked up from reference TRBV5-1 and TRBJ1-1): KAGVTQTPRYLIKTRGQQVTLSCSPISGHRSVSWYQQTPGQGLQFLFEYFSETQRNKGNFPGRFSGRQFSNSRSEMNVSTLELGDSALYLCASTQGEDTEAFFGQGTRLTVV.

This clone was seen only once. This chain connects TRBV6-4 to TRBJ1-1; D unresolved. V lost 4 bases, J lost 2 bases, and 8 bases lay in between. From germline, CDR1 is MRHNA and CDR2 SNTAGT. The CDR3 loop spans 13 amino acids. The CDR3 region has the DNA TGTGCCAGCAGTGTCACCACAAACACTGAAGCTTTCTTT. It specifies CASSVTTNTEAFF.

The rearrangement joins TRBV18 to TRBJ2-7, with 8 bases identical to TRBD2. CDR3 length: 17 amino acids. The V gene's germline CDR1 is KGHSH and CDR2 LQKENI. J was trimmed by 0 bases and V by 6 bases; bases with no gene match: 13. The CDR3 loop reads CASSPGTSGTISYEQYF. The CDR3, as DNA: TGTGCCAGCTCCCCGGGAACTAGCGGAACAATCTCCTACGAGCAGTACTTC.

This sequence joins TRBV4-3 and TRBJ2-5, with TRBD2 matching over 7 bases. This CDR3 is 17 amino acids long. Looked up from germline, CDR1 is LGHNA and CDR2 is YSLEER. With 0 bases clipped from V and 0 bases from J, the junction kept 7 bases outside the gene matches. The DNA for the CDR3 is TGCGCCAGCAGCCAAGATTGGGGGGGGACGTACCAAGAGACCCAGTACTTC. It is translated as CASSQDWGGTYQETQYF.

Concerning this clone: Other DNA sequences in the sample encode the same CDR3. The gene calls are TRBV5-6 and TRBJ1-1, with 8 nucleotides matching TRBD1. There are 14 residues in the CDR3. V dropped 2 bases and J dropped 5; count of bases not matched to a gene: 5. CDR1 is SGHDT, CDR2 YYEEEE, per germline. CDR3 nucleotide sequence: TGTGCCAGCAGCTTACAGGGGGGAGGAACTGAAGCTTTCTTT. Its translation is CASSLQGGGTEAFF.